This is a list of T cell receptor beta chains from one sample in a study of cytomegalovirus exposure and HLA in healthy donors. Clones were read by immunoSEQ multiplex PCR, and TCRdb kept only the in-frame ones, dropping some. The data show around 65,000 clones, 65% to 90% seen once. Input material: PBMCs. The receptors come from a female donor in good health and CMV-seronegative. The conserved cysteine and the conserved F or W are not part of the CDR3 here.

v_gene	j_gene	CDR3aa
TRBV30	TRBJ2-5	AWSVLSSQETQY
TRBV19	TRBJ1-2	ASSPRTGGLTNYGYT
TRBV6-4	TRBJ1-1	ASRRDSLNTEAF
TRBV27	TRBJ2-1	ASSQEWGPGMNEQF
TRBV2	TRBJ2-2	ASREAGGSNTGELF
TRBV11-1	TRBJ2-7	ASSLGSGTYEQY
TRBV7-2	TRBJ2-1	ASSLGLAVYNEQF
TRBV19	TRBJ2-7	ASSILSGQGNHEQY
TRBV30	TRBJ1-6	AWSGQRNSPLH
TRBV27	TRBJ2-7	ASRHLLTGTYEQY
TRBV7-9	TRBJ1-3	SSSQTDRGPFSYTIY
TRBV11-2	TRBJ1-2	ASSLETGGVYGYT
TRBV13	TRBJ2-7	ASSPPQGLDEQY
TRBV19	TRBJ2-7	ASSNQDGGPYEQY
TRBV21-1	TRBJ2-7	ASSKEDSSTYEQY
TRBV5-1	TRBJ2-1	ASSLGTSGGSGNEQF
TRBV9	TRBJ1-5	ASSREGESNQPQH
TRBV29-1	TRBJ2-1	SVRDRGLNEQF
TRBV6-1	TRBJ2-1	ASSAWTSGSNEQF
TRBV7-3	TRBJ2-3	ASSLHLAADTQY
TRBV6-5	TRBJ1-2	ASSYSGGRVNYGYT
TRBV2	TRBJ1-1	ASSDGQMNTEAF
TRBV5-4	TRBJ1-3	ASSPTGSGNTIY